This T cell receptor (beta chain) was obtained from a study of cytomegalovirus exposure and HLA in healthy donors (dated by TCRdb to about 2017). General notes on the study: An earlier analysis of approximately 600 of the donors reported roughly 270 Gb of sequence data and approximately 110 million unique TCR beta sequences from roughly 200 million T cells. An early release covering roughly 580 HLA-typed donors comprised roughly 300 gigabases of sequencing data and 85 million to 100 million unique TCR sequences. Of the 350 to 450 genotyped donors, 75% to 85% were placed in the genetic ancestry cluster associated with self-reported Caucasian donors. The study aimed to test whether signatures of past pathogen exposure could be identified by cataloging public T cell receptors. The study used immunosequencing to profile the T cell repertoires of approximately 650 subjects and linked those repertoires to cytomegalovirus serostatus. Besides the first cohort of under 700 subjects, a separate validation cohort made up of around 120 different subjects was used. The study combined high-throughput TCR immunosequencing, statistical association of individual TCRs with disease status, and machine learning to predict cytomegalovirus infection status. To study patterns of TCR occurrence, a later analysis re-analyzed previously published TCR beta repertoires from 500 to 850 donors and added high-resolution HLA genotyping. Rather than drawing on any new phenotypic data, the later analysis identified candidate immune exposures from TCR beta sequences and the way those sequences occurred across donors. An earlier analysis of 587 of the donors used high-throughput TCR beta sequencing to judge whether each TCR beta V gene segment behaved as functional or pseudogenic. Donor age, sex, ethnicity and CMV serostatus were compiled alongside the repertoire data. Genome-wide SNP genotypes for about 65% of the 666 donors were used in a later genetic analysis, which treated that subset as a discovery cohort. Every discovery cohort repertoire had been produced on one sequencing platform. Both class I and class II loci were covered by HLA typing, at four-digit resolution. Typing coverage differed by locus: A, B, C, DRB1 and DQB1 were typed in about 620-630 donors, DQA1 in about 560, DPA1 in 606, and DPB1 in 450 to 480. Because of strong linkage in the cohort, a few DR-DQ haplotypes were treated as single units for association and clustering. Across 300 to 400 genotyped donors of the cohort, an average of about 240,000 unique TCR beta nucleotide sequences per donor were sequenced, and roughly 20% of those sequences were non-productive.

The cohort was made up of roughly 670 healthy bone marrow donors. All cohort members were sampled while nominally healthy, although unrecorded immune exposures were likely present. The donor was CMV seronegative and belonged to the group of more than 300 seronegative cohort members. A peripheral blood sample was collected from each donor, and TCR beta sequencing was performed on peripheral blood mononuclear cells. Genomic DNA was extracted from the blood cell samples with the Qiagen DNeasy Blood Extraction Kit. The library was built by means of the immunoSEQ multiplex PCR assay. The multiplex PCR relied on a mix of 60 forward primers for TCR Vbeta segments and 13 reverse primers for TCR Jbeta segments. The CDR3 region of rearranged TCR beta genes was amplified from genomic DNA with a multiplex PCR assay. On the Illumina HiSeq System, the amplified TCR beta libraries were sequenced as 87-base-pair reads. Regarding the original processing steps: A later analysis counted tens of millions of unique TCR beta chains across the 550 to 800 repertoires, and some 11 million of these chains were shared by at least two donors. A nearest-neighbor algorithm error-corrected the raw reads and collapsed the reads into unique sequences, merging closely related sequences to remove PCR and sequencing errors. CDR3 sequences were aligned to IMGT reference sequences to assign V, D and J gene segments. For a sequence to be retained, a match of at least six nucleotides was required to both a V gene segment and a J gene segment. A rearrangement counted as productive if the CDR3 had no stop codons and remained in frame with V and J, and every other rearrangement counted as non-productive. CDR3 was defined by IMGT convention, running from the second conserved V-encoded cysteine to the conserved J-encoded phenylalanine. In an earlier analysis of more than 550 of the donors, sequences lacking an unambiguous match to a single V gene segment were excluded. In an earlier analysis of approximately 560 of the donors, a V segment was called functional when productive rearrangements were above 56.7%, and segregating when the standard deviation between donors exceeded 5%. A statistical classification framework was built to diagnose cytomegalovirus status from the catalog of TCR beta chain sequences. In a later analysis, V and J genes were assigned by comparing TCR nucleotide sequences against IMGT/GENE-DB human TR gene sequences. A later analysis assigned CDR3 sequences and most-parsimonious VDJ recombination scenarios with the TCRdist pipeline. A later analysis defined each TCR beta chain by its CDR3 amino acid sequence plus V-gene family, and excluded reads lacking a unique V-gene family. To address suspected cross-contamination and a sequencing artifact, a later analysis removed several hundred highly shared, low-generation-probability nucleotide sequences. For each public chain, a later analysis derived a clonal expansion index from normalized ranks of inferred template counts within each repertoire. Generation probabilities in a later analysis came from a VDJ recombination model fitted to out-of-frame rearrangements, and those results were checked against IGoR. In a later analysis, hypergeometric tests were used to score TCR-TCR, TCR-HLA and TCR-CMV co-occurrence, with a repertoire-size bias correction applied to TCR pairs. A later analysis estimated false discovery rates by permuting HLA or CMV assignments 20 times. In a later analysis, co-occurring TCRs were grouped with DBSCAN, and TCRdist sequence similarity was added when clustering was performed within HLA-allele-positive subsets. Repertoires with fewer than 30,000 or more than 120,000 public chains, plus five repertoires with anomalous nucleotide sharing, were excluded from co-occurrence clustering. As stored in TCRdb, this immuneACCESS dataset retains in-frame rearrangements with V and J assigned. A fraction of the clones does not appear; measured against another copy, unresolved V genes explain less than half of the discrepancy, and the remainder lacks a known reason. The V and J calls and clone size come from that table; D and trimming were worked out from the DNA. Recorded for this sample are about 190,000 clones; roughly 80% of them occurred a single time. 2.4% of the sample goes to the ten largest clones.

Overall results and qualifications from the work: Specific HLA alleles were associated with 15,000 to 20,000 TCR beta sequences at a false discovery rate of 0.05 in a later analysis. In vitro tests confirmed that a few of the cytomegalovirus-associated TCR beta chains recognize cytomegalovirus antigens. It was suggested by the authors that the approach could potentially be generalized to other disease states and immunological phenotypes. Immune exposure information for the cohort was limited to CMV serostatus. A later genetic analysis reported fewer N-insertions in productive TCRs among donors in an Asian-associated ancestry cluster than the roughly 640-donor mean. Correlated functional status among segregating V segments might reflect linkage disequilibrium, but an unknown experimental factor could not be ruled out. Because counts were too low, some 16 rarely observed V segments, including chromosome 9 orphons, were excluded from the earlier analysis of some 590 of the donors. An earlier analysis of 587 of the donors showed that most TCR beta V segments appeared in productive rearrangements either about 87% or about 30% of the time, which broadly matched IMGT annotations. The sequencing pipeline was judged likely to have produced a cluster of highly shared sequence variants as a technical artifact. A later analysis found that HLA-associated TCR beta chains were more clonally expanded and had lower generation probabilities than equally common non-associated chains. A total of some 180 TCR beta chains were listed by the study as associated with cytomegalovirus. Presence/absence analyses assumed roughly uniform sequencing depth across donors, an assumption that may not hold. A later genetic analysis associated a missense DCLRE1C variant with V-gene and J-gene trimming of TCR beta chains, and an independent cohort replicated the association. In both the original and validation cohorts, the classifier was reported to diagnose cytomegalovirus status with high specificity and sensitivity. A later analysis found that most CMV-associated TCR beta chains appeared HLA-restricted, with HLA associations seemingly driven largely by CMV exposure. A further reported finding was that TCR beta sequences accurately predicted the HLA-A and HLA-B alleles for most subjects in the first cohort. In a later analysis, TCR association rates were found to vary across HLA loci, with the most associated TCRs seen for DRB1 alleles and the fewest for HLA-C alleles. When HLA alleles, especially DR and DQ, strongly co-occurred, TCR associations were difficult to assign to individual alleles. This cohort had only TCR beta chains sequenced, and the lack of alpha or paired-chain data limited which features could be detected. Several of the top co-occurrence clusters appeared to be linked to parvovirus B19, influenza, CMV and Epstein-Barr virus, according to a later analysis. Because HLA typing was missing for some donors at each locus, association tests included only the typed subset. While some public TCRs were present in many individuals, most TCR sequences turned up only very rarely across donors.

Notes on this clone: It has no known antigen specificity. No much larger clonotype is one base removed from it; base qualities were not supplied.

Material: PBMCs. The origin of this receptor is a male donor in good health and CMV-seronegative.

The bases read TGTGCCAGCAGTCCTCCGGGACTGGGATCCAGGGAGCTGTTTTTT. Its product reads: CASSPPGLGSRELFF. The rearranged chain carries TRBV27 and TRBJ2-2; possibly the D gene is TRBD2, per 6 matching bases. CDR1 is given as MNHEY and CDR2 as SMNVEV, both from the germline V gene (reference sequence). A distance of 19 bases separates the germline ends of V and J, which lose 5 bases and 9 bases respectively. Spanning cysteine to phenylalanine, the CDR3 consists of 15 amino acids. The entry retains the CDR3 DNA only, 45 bases that are in frame from base 1.